This TCR beta chain was retrieved from a study of cytomegalovirus exposure and HLA in healthy donors. The wider study: About 85 million unique TCR sequences came from HLA-typed donors in an early release. Findings and limits, study-wide: V segments that were indistinguishable, TRBV6-2 and TRBV6-3 among them, were omitted from analysis. Most sequenced TCRs were rare (though some public TCRs occurred in many donors). Near-uniform donor sequencing depth was presumed by presence/absence analyses.

Researchers ran the PCR with 60 Vbeta and 13 Jbeta primers. Libraries were prepared by immunoSEQ multiplex PCR; TCRdb keeps only in-frame clonotypes and omits some of them. This sample's clone table lists about 170,000 clones. The trim removed 1 base at V and 4 bases at J, leaving 9 bases unmatched. The CDR3 is 17 residues long. CDR1 is SGHRS, CDR2 YFSETQ, per germline. Comments on this clone: Its specificity is not known.

This chain links TRBV5-1 with TRBJ2-7; TRBD2 matches 12 bases. The sample taken for sequencing was PBMCs. This TCR was recovered from a woman aged 18 to 35 in good health and CMV-seropositive. CDR3 bases: TGCGCCAGCAGCTTGTCATATGGGACTAGCGGGCTATACGAGCAGTACTTC. It specifies CASSLSYGTSGLYEQYF.